The 26 T cell receptor beta chains in this list originate from one sample, sequenced in a study of blood T cells in healthy people across ages. With a J-beta primer mix and a sample-barcoded 5' primer, a second PCR ran about 6 to 11 cycles. Using its own MiXCR run on the 5' RACE reads, TCRdb lists one record per CDR3 protein. The table lists 1.5 million to 2 million distinct CDR3 sequences, about 31% of them singletons, with about 11% in the top ten. The source material was blood. The origin of the receptors is a woman in her thirties in good health.

This clonotype occurred a few times. The chain is built from TRBV3-1 and TRBJ2-3; D ambiguous. V dropped 0 bases and J dropped 4 bases, with 11 bases sitting between them. The CDR3 extends over 15 amino acids. Germline CDR1 LGHDT, CDR2 YNNKEL (reference sequence). DNA of the CDR3: TGTGCCAGCAGCCAAGACGCCACAAACGCAGATACGCAGTATTTT. This gives the protein CASSQDATNADTQYF.

In its sample, this clonotype was seen a few times. At one boundary the junction diverges from the germline segment, which might be a read error. The V gene is TRBV2, the J gene TRBJ1-2, with a tentative D call TRBD1 (5 bases). Per germline, CDR1 SNHLY and CDR2 FYNNEI. The CDR3 is 16 amino acids. The DNA of the CDR3 is TGTGCCAGTAGTGAGCAGGGAAGAGGGGAGAACTATGGCTACACCTTC. Translated, it gives CASSEQGRGENYGYTF.

This clonotype was seen only a few times. The chain carries TRBV5-1 and TRBJ2-1; D is unclear. The CDR3 is made up of 13 amino acids. V lost 4 bases and J lost 7, with 12 bases in between. Per the germline V gene, CDR1 is SGHRS and CDR2 is YFSETQ. The CDR3 reads CASSGNLLNEQFF. Written as DNA, the CDR3 is TGCGCCAGCAGCGGGAACTTGCTAAATGAGCAGTTCTTC.

In its sample, this clonotype was seen many times. V usage is TRBV7-9 and J usage is TRBJ2-3; perhaps TRBD1 as D (5 bases). From germline, CDR1 is SEHNR and CDR2 FQNEAQ (reference sequence). The CDR3 covers 14 residues. V was cut by 5 bases and J by 1 base, with 10 bases left in between. CDR3 DNA: TGTGCCAGCAGCCGGCTAGGGGGCACAGATACGCAGTATTTT. Protein sequence: CASSRLGGTDTQYF.

The CDR3 DNA reads TGCAGCGTCTTCAAGAACACCGGGGAGCTGTTTTTT. It specifies CSVFKNTGELFF. This chain uses TRBV29-1 with TRBJ2-2; D ambiguous. The V end was cut by 6 bases, the J end by 1 base, with 6 bases between. Germline values: CDR1 SQVTM, CDR2 ANQGSEA. CDR3 size: 12 residues.

This clonotype was seen only a few times. The chain carries TRBV5-1 and TRBJ1-1, with TRBD1 matching over 7 bases. The CDR3 spans 16 residues. The V gene end was trimmed by 0 bases and the J gene end by 4 bases; junction bases not matched to a gene: 9. CDR1 and CDR2 (germline): SGHRS, YFSETQ. The CDR3 protein is CASSLVEQGLGTEAFF. The DNA of the CDR3 is TGCGCCAGCAGCTTGGTCGAACAGGGGTTGGGCACTGAAGCTTTCTTT.

This clonotype was seen a handful of times. The chain recombines TRBV6-2 or TRBV6-3 with TRBJ2-7; 10 bases agree with TRBD1. The germline CDR1 and CDR2 sequences are MNHEY and SVGEGT. Losses at the gene ends were 4 bases for V and 5 bases for J; bases not matched to a gene: 14. The CDR3 length is 17 residues. The DNA of the CDR3 is TGTGCCAGCAGTTCCTACAGCATCCGGGACAGGGGAGACGAGCAGTACTTC. It codes for CASSSYSIRDRGDEQYF.

In this sample, this clonotype turned up a few times. V gene TRBV27 combines with J gene TRBJ2-7; 14 bases are shared with TRBD2. The CDR3 totals 17 residues. CDR1 MNHEY and CDR2 SMNVEV come from the germline V gene (reference sequence). Trimming at V came to 5 bases and at J to 1 base, leaving 7 bases not matched to a gene. CDR3 sequence reads: CASSLGLAGGRSYEQYF. CDR3 bases: TGTGCCAGCAGTCTAGGACTAGCGGGAGGTCGGTCCTACGAGCAGTACTTC.

This clonotype was observed a handful of times. The V and J genes are TRBV28 and TRBJ2-4; 9 nucleotides align to TRBD2. Germline lookup yields CDR1 MDHEN and CDR2 SYDVKM. The CDR3 runs to 17 residues. V dropped 2 bases and J dropped 1; count of bases not matched to a gene: 6. In DNA form, the CDR3 reads TGTGCCAGCAGTTTAATAGGGACTAGCTGGGCCAAAAACATTCAGTACTTC. Its protein is CASSLIGTSWAKNIQYF.

This clonotype was seen at least ten times. The chain recombines TRBV9 with TRBJ2-7; 10 nucleotides line up with TRBD1. The ends lost 4 bases at V and 5 bases at J; junction bases unmatched: 12. This CDR3 is built from 16 residues. Germline CDR1 SGDLS, CDR2 YYNGEE. The CDR3 sequence is CASSSRPGTGEDEQYF. The CDR3 DNA reads TGTGCCAGCAGCTCCCGACCGGGGACAGGGGAAGACGAGCAGTACTTC.

This clonotype has only a few counts. V is TRBV20-1 and J is TRBJ2-1; 9 bases are shared with TRBD2. The V gene end was trimmed by 3 bases and the J gene end by 7 bases; junction bases not matched to a gene: 4. The CDR3 contains 13 residues. Germline loops: CDR1 DFQATT, CDR2 SNEGSKA (reference sequence). CDR3 sequence (DNA): TGCAGTGCTAGTATAGCGGGGGAGAATGAGCAGTTCTTC. Translated: CSASIAGENEQFF.

The genes are TRBV6-6 and TRBJ1-2; D not resolved. V was clipped by 7 bases and J by 2 bases, with 17 bases between them. CDR1 and CDR2 from the germline V gene are MNHNY and SVGAGI (reference sequence). CDR3 length equals 15 residues. In nucleotides, the CDR3 is TGTGCCAGCACCCAATACCGGACTGTCAACTATGGCTACACCTTC. It codes for CASTQYRTVNYGYTF.

The V call is TRBV6-1, the J call TRBJ2-4, with D unclear. The DNA end favors TRBJ2-7, so the J call may be wrong. The length of the CDR3 is 16 residues. Germline V gives CDR1 MNHNS, CDR2 SASEGT. DNA of the CDR3: TGTGCCAGCAGTGAATTCCATGTCCACGACACATACGAGCAGTACTTC. Its protein product is CASSEFHVHDTYEQYF.

This CDR3 reads CSAKTSVSYEQYF. Written as DNA, the CDR3 is TGCAGTGCTAAGACTAGCGTCTCCTACGAGCAGTACTTC. The gene calls are TRBV20-1 and TRBJ2-7; TRBD2 agrees at 8 bases. V shed 4 bases and J 0 bases; nucleotides not matched to a gene: 2. Germline loops: CDR1 DFQATT, CDR2 SNEGSKA (reference sequence). This CDR3 region has 13 residues.

This clonotype was counted only a few times. This chain uses TRBV20-1 with TRBJ2-7; weak D call: TRBD1 (6 bases). Trimming cost V 6 bases and J 3 bases, with 9 bases left between them. Germline assignment: CDR1 DFQATT and CDR2 SNEGSKA (reference sequence). The CDR3 extends over 11 amino acids. CDR3 amino acids: CSAEGDYEQYF. CDR3 DNA sequence: TGCAGTGCCGAGGGGGACTACGAGCAGTACTTC.

The chain links TRBV15 to TRBJ2-5, with TRBD2 matching 10 bases. J lost 2 bases, V lost 0 bases, and 9 bases had no gene match. The CDR3 loop spans 18 amino acids. Germline-derived CDR1 and CDR2 are LNHNV and YYDKDF (reference sequence). CDR3 coding DNA: TGTGCCACCAGCAGAGATTTACCCGGGACTAGCGTACAAGAGACCCAGTACTTC. It yields the protein CATSRDLPGTSVQETQYF.

Only a few counts were recorded for this clonotype. The chain has TRBV30 and TRBJ1-1; TRBD1 might be the D (5 bases). The germline V gene has CDR1 GTSNPN and CDR2 SVGIG (reference sequence). The CDR3 consists of 14 residues. The V end was cut by 3 bases, the J end by 5 bases, with 16 bases between. The CDR3 here is CAWSPGHFGTEAFF. The CDR3, as DNA: TGTGCCTGGAGCCCAGGGCATTTCGGTACTGAAGCTTTCTTT.

The V call is TRBV2, the J call TRBJ1-2; D is uncertain. CDR3 length: 11 amino acids. The germline V gene has CDR1 SNHLY and CDR2 FYNNEI. V lost 11 bases, J lost 6 bases, and 13 bases lay in between. The CDR3 DNA sequence: TGTGCCGGCGGGATAATCAATGGCTACACCTTC. It yields the protein CAGGIINGYTF.

The gene calls are TRBV20-1 and TRBJ2-1; TRBD2 aligns across 12 bases. Germline V lookup: CDR1 DFQATT, CDR2 SNEGSKA (reference sequence). V dropped 6 bases and J dropped 7; count of bases not matched to a gene: 10. CDR3 length: 15 residues. The DNA for the CDR3 is TGCAGTGCAAAGACTAGCGGGGGAGTAAAAAATGAGCAGTTCTTC. It encodes CSAKTSGGVKNEQFF.

This clonotype was seen a few times. This chain links TRBV3-1 with TRBJ2-4, with TRBD2 as a possible D gene (5 bases). The end of the DNA fits TRBJ2-7 better, so the J call may be wrong. This CDR3 is built from 13 residues. Germline V gene sequence: CDR1 LGHDT, CDR2 YNNKEL (reference sequence). CDR3 coding DNA: TGTGCCAGCAGCCCCTTCTCGGGGTACGAGCAGTACTTC. Protein sequence: CASSPFSGYEQYF.

On this clonotype itself: The junction departs from germline at one end; a sequencing error may be responsible. The gene calls are TRBV10-1 and TRBJ1-4; D is perhaps TRBD1 (5 bases). In germline, CDR1 is WNHNN, CDR2 SYGVQD (reference sequence). This CDR3 is built from 16 residues. CDR3 sequence: CASSEEGKGANEKLFF. Here the CDR3 DNA reads TGCGCCAGCAGTGAGGAGGGAAAAGGGGCTAACGAAAAACTGTTTTTT.

This clonotype turned up a few times. The rearrangement joins TRBV2 to TRBJ1-6; no reliable D call. V lost 0 bases and J lost 0, with 6 bases in between. Germline-derived CDR1 and CDR2 are SNHLY and FYNNEI. The CDR3 length is 16 residues. CDR3 sequence: CASSEAAGSYNSPLHF. CDR3 coding DNA: TGTGCCAGCAGTGAAGCCGCCGGCTCCTATAATTCACCCCTCCACTTT.

With respect to this clonotype: As the CDR3 is not closed by the conserved phenylalanine or tryptophan, this likely results from a read error. The CDR3 DNA follows: TGCAGTGCTAGAGATCAGATGGGGTCGAACTACGAGCAGTACCTC. Encoded protein: CSARDQMGSNYEQYL. This chain uses TRBV20-1 with TRBJ2-5; D is ambiguous. The DNA end favors TRBJ2-7, so the J call may be wrong. The CDR3 runs to 15 residues. The germline gives CDR1 DFQATT, CDR2 SNEGSKA (reference sequence).

This clonotype was seen a handful of times. The chain uses TRBV20-1 and TRBJ1-2; D perhaps matches TRBD1 (6 bases). The CDR3 runs 13 residues. Deletions cut 4 bases from V and 6 bases from J, with 15 bases between. Germline lookup yields CDR1 DFQATT and CDR2 SNEGSKA (reference sequence). The CDR3 is CSATADSSDGYTF. Written as DNA, the CDR3 is TGCAGTGCTACTGCGGACAGCTCCGATGGCTACACCTTC.

This rearrangement joins TRBV3-1 to TRBJ2-7, with 7 bases that match TRBD2. The germline V gene has CDR1 LGHDT and CDR2 YNNKEL (reference sequence). This CDR3 comprises 16 residues. Unmatched junction bases numbered 8, after V lost 1 base and J lost 2 bases. CDR3 region: CASSQGSGERTYEQYF. CDR3 sequence (DNA): TGTGCCAGCAGCCAAGGGAGCGGGGAGAGGACCTACGAGCAGTACTTC.

The rearrangement joins TRBV20-1 to TRBJ1-5, with D hard to call. The CDR3 loop spans 14 amino acids. The germline CDR1 and CDR2 sequences are DFQATT and SNEGSKA (reference sequence). V shed 5 bases and J shed 4 bases, with 15 bases lying between them. CDR3 loop: CSALAPGGNQPQHF. The CDR3 region has the DNA TGCAGTGCTCTCGCCCCCGGCGGAAATCAGCCCCAGCATTTT.